What follows describes a single T cell receptor (beta chain). The antigen remains unidentified. The data derive from a study of OX40 agonist ivuxolimab in advanced cancers. General observations from the study: By week 6 at 0.1 to 3.0 mg/kg, blood CD4+ and CD8+ T cells had expanded clonally.

From germline, CDR1 is LGHNT and CDR2 FRNRAP. There are 13 residues in the CDR3. V lost 2 bases to trimming and J lost 7 bases, with 9 bases between them. Data came from immunoSEQ multiplex PCR; TCRdb stores just in-frame clones and leaves some out. The table includes tens of thousands of clones, about 87% detected once. The receptor's source is an adult with an advanced solid tumor such as melanoma, head and neck, liver or kidney cancer. The chain recombines TRBV12-5 with TRBJ2-1; maybe TRBD2 (6 bases). Material: CD4+ or CD8+ T cells sorted from blood, obtained in a trial of the OX40 agonist ivuxolimab. The CDR3 DNA reads TGTGCTAGTGGTTTGCTAAGCGGGAATGAGCAGTTCTTC. It encodes CASGLLSGNEQFF.